These T cell receptor beta chains were read from a single sample in a study of shared clonotypes between healthy human individuals. Here immunoSEQ multiplex PCR was the method, and the copy in TCRdb shows in-frame clones only, minus some. The profile shows 190,000 or so clones, over 85% of them singletons. What was sequenced was naive CD4+ T cells sorted from blood. The origin of the receptors is a woman in her thirties in good health. CDR3s include the opening cysteine and the closing phenylalanine or tryptophan. The order of the fields is D gene, V gene, clone size, J gene, CDR3 protein, CDR3 DNA. A D gene is named only where the DNA matches it firmly. Clone size, where shown, is once, few, many, or a class for clones that have expanded.

D gene: NA
V gene: TRBV14
clone size: NA
J gene: TRBJ2-5
CDR3 protein: CASSHGRNQETQYF
CDR3 DNA: TGTGCCAGCAGCCACGGCAGGAATCAAGAGACCCAGTACTTC

D gene: NA
V gene: TRBV7-7
clone size: once
J gene: TRBJ2-7
CDR3 protein: CARNPSGQRPGGLGEYF
CDR3 DNA: TGTGCCAGAAACCCCTCGGGACAGCGGCCGGGAGGTTTGGGGGAGTACTTC

D gene: NA
V gene: TRBV7-7
clone size: NA
J gene: TRBJ2-2
CDR3 protein: CASSPAFTGELFF
CDR3 DNA: TGTGCCAGCAGCCCTGCCTTCACCGGGGAGCTGTTTTTT

D gene: TRBD1
V gene: TRBV19
clone size: NA
J gene: TRBJ1-5
CDR3 protein: CASRRPGTGNQPQHF
CDR3 DNA: TGTGCCAGTAGACGTCCCGGGACAGGTAATCAGCCCCAGCATTTT

D gene: TRBD2
V gene: TRBV9
clone size: NA
J gene: TRBJ2-3
CDR3 protein: CASSEPGTSGSTDTQYF
CDR3 DNA: TGTGCCAGCAGTGAACCTGGGACTAGCGGGAGTACAGATACGCAGTATTTT

D gene: TRBD2
V gene: TRBV7-9
clone size: NA
J gene: TRBJ2-5
CDR3 protein: CASSLGAGGTETQYF
CDR3 DNA: TGTGCCAGCAGCTTAGGAGCGGGGGGGACGGAGACCCAGTACTTC

D gene: NA
V gene: TRBV2
clone size: NA
J gene: TRBJ1-1
CDR3 protein: CASSERAGNTEAFF
CDR3 DNA: TGTGCCAGCAGTGAAAGGGCCGGCAACACTGAAGCTTTCTTT

D gene: TRBD1
V gene: TRBV10-1
clone size: few
J gene: TRBJ2-7
CDR3 protein: CASSPGGQGRYEQYF
CDR3 DNA: TGCGCCAGCAGCCCCGGGGGACAGGGGCGCTACGAGCAGTACTTC

D gene: NA
V gene: TRBV6-5
clone size: NA
J gene: TRBJ2-7
CDR3 protein: CASSNPGTEQYF
CDR3 DNA: TGTGCCAGCAGTAACCCAGGGACCGAGCAGTACTTC

D gene: NA
V gene: TRBV9
clone size: NA
J gene: TRBJ2-1
CDR3 protein: CASSVLPSGDEQFF
CDR3 DNA: TGTGCCAGCAGCGTACTCCCCTCCGGGGATGAGCAGTTCTTC

D gene: NA
V gene: TRBV28
clone size: NA
J gene: TRBJ1-5
CDR3 protein: CASTVAGQPQHF
CDR3 DNA: TGTGCCAGCACCGTTGCCGGGCAACCCCAGCATTTT

D gene: TRBD2
V gene: TRBV25-1
clone size: NA
J gene: TRBJ2-3
CDR3 protein: CASSEDFQASGREDTQYF
CDR3 DNA: TGTGCCAGCAGTGAGGACTTCCAGGCTAGCGGGAGGGAAGATACGCAGTATTTT

D gene: NA
V gene: TRBV28
clone size: NA
J gene: TRBJ1-2
CDR3 protein: CASSLLGVFYGYTF
CDR3 DNA: TGTGCCAGCAGTTTATTAGGGGTTTTCTATGGCTACACCTTC

D gene: NA
V gene: TRBV11-1
clone size: NA
J gene: TRBJ1-1
CDR3 protein: CASSFRRAKMEATEAFF
CDR3 DNA: TGTGCCAGCTCCTTTCGGCGGGCCAAAATGGAGGCCACTGAAGCTTTCTTT

D gene: NA
V gene: TRBV28
clone size: NA
J gene: TRBJ1-2
CDR3 protein: CASSLKLTAYYGYTF
CDR3 DNA: TGTGCCAGCAGTTTAAAATTGACAGCCTACTATGGCTACACCTTC

D gene: NA
V gene: TRBV27
clone size: NA
J gene: TRBJ1-1
CDR3 protein: CASSLSNGILNTEAFF
CDR3 DNA: TGTGCCAGCAGTTTATCGAATGGAATTCTCAACACTGAAGCTTTCTTT

D gene: NA
V gene: TRBV18
clone size: NA
J gene: TRBJ2-7
CDR3 protein: CASSPSAEGYEQYF
CDR3 DNA: TGTGCCAGCTCACCATCGGCGGAGGGTTACGAGCAGTACTTC

D gene: TRBD2
V gene: TRBV11-2
clone size: NA
J gene: TRBJ2-7
CDR3 protein: CASSLVSWTSGRHAYEQYF
CDR3 DNA: TGTGCCAGCAGCTTAGTATCTTGGACTAGCGGGAGGCACGCCTACGAGCAGTACTTC

D gene: NA
V gene: TRBV18
clone size: once
J gene: TRBJ1-1
CDR3 protein: CASSPPAGSLRNTEAFF
CDR3 DNA: TGTGCCAGCTCACCACCAGCAGGGTCCCTGCGGAACACTGAAGCTTTCTTT

D gene: TRBD1
V gene: TRBV18
clone size: NA
J gene: TRBJ2-7
CDR3 protein: CASSPYRSGQGGTYEQYF
CDR3 DNA: TGTGCCAGCTCACCATACCGGAGCGGACAGGGTGGAACCTACGAGCAGTACTTC

D gene: TRBD1
V gene: TRBV27
clone size: NA
J gene: TRBJ2-1
CDR3 protein: CASSQKPPGQGAYNEQFF
CDR3 DNA: TGTGCCAGCAGTCAAAAACCGCCGGGACAGGGGGCTTACAATGAGCAGTTCTTC

D gene: TRBD2
V gene: TRBV29-1
clone size: NA
J gene: TRBJ2-7
CDR3 protein: CSVAGWEGHLYEQYF
CDR3 DNA: TGCAGCGTTGCGGGGTGGGAGGGCCACTTGTACGAGCAGTACTTC

D gene: TRBD1
V gene: TRBV2
clone size: NA
J gene: TRBJ2-7
CDR3 protein: CASTKTGIGYEQYF
CDR3 DNA: TGTGCCAGCACCAAGACAGGGATTGGCTACGAGCAGTACTTC

D gene: TRBD1
V gene: TRBV15
clone size: NA
J gene: TRBJ1-5
CDR3 protein: CATSIRTGNNQPQHF
CDR3 DNA: TGTGCCACCAGCATCCGGACAGGGAACAATCAGCCCCAGCATTTT

D gene: NA
V gene: TRBV6-5
clone size: once
J gene: TRBJ1-4
CDR3 protein: CASSYEGKLFF
CDR3 DNA: TGTGCCAGCAGTTACGAGGGAAAACTGTTTTTT

D gene: NA
V gene: TRBV7-8
clone size: NA
J gene: TRBJ1-2
CDR3 protein: CASSLGTDYGYTF
CDR3 DNA: TGTGCCAGCAGCTTAGGGACAGACTATGGCTACACCTTC

D gene: NA
V gene: TRBV30
clone size: NA
J gene: TRBJ2-2
CDR3 protein: CAWSVLVIGELFF
CDR3 DNA: TGTGCCTGGAGTGTCCTTGTGATCGGGGAGCTGTTTTTT

D gene: TRBD1
V gene: TRBV6-6
clone size: NA
J gene: TRBJ1-2
CDR3 protein: CASSGPGTETYGYTF
CDR3 DNA: TGTGCCAGCAGTGGACCCGGGACAGAAACTTATGGCTACACCTTC